Listed below are T cell receptor beta chains from one sample, sequenced in a study of early T cells in non-severe SARS-CoV-2 infection. TCRdb reanalysed the 5' RACE reads using MiXCR and keeps one entry per CDR3 protein. The sample consists of about 67,000 distinct CDR3 sequences, 9.5% to 13% of them appearing once. Sequencing was done on a sample of whole blood. These receptors all stem from an adult who was a healthcare worker with PCR-confirmed SARS-CoV-2 infection or an uninfected control (not recorded which). CDR3s include the opening cysteine and the closing phenylalanine or tryptophan. D genes are given only for firm matches. Some rows mark clone size as missing; the rest say once, few, many or name a class of expanded clone.

V	J	size	D	CDR3	DNA
TRBV29-1	TRBJ2-3	NA	NA	CSVRRDTYDTQYF	TGCAGCGTTCGCAGGGATACATACGATACGCAGTATTTT
TRBV29-1	TRBJ2-1	many	TRBD2	CSVEPTSGIYNEQFF	TGCAGCGTTGAACCGACTAGCGGGATTTACAATGAGCAGTTCTTC
TRBV2	TRBJ2-3	many	NA	CASSQGGNTDTQYF	TGTGCCAGTAGTCAGGGGGGAAACACAGATACGCAGTATTTT
TRBV28	TRBJ2-2	NA	NA	CASSLMTGELFF	TGTGCCAGCAGTTTGATGACCGGGGAGCTGTTTTTT
TRBV29-1	TRBJ1-2	NA	NA	CSVERGNGYTF	TGCAGCGTTGAGCGAGGCAATGGCTACACCTTC
TRBV27	TRBJ1-2	many	NA	CASSLRGSLYGYTF	TGTGCCAGCAGTTTGCGCGGCTCCCTCTATGGCTACACCTTC
TRBV10-3	TRBJ2-3	many	NA	CAIKDTSTDTQYF	TGTGCCATCAAGGACACTAGCACAGATACGCAGTATTTT
TRBV12-3/TRBV12-4	TRBJ2-1	many	NA	CASSLGRGRLDEQFF	TGTGCCAGCAGCCTTGGAAGGGGTAGACTCGATGAGCAGTTCTTC
TRBV18	TRBJ1-3	NA	TRBD1	CASSPGQAQGGNTIYF	TGTGCCAGCTCACCCGGACAGGCCCAAGGTGGAAACACCATATATTTT
TRBV20-1	TRBJ2-1	once	NA	CSATDNEQFF	TGCAGTGCCACCGACAATGAGCAGTTCTTC
TRBV7-9	TRBJ2-5	NA	NA	CASSELETQYF	TGTGCCAGCAGTGAATTAGAGACCCAGTACTTC
TRBV7-9	TRBJ1-1	NA	TRBD1	CASSLGQGKNTEAFF	TGTGCCAGCAGCTTGGGACAGGGGAAAAACACTGAAGCTTTCTTT
TRBV14	TRBJ2-4	many	TRBD2	CASSQGLAGFIQYF	TGTGCCAGCAGCCAAGGACTAGCGGGGTTCATTCAGTACTTC